The 4 T cell receptor beta chains reported below all come from one sample, sequenced in a study of blood T cells in healthy people across ages. Through a sample-barcoded 5' primer and a J-beta primer mix, a second PCR was run for roughly 7 to 12 cycles. MiXCR was run by TCRdb on the 5' RACE reads, yielding one entry per CDR3 protein. The repertoire holds fewer than 900,000 distinct CDR3 sequences, around 49% seen once, with under 35% in the top ten. What was sequenced was blood. These receptors originate from a woman aged 55-70 years in good health.

This chain joins TRBV7-3 and TRBJ2-1, with D perhaps matching TRBD1 or TRBD2 (5 bases each). The CDR3 has 16 amino acids. In germline, CDR1 is SGHTA, CDR2 FQGTGA. The germline V and J ends were trimmed by 3 bases and 5 bases, with 17 bases remaining between them. CDR3 protein: CASSFAGSRDNNEQFF. CDR3 coding DNA: TGTGCCAGCAGCTTCGCAGGGAGTCGGGATAACAATGAGCAGTTCTTC.

The chain links TRBV20-1 to TRBJ2-1; weak D call: TRBD1 (6 bases). CDR1 DFQATT and CDR2 SNEGSKA come from the germline V gene (reference sequence). This CDR3 has 14 amino acids. V dropped 6 bases and J dropped 0 bases, with 12 bases sitting between them. The CDR3 sequence is CSAQRGSSYNEQFF. DNA for the CDR3: TGCAGTGCCCAGAGGGGGAGCTCCTACAATGAGCAGTTCTTC.

This clonotype has only one observation. The CDR3 sequence is CASSEGRYYGYTF. CDR3 nucleotides: TGTGCCAGCAGTGAAGGGCGGTACTATGGCTACACCTTC. The chain employs TRBV6-1 and TRBJ1-2; D remains ambiguous. This CDR3 is 13 amino acids long. V lost 1 base and J lost 3, with 6 bases in between. Germline assignment: CDR1 MNHNS and CDR2 SASEGT.

This chain connects TRBV5-6 to TRBJ1-6; D might be TRBD1 (6 bases). Trimming left V 4 bases short and J 10 bases short, with 21 bases between. Germline lookup yields CDR1 SGHDT and CDR2 YYEEEE. The CDR3 is 16 residues long. The CDR3 region is CASSAGGRGVESPLHF. As DNA, the CDR3 is TGTGCCAGCAGCGCGGGGGGCAGGGGCGTAGAATCACCCCTCCACTTT.